These 7 T cell receptor beta chains came from one sample sequenced in a study of shared clonotypes between healthy human individuals. Naive-designated CD8 cells lacked CD45RO, were positively enriched for CCR7, and omitted terminally differentiated effector memory CD45RA+ cells. Assay used: immunoSEQ multiplex PCR; TCRdb lists only in-frame clones, some missing. The sample lists over 2 million clones; about 95% were seen once. Sequences were obtained from naive CD8+ T cells sorted from blood. The receptors stem from a man between 18 and 29 years old in good health.

The rearrangement uses TRBV10-3 and TRBJ1-3; D call uncertain. Germline CDR1 ENHRY, CDR2 SYGVKD. The CDR3 runs to 11 residues. The CDR3 DNA reads as TGTTCCACCGGACGGGGAAACACCATATATTTT. Residues: CSTGRGNTIYF.

The chain is built from TRBV28 and TRBJ2-3; 8 bases align to TRBD1. The V gene's germline CDR1 is MDHEN and CDR2 SYDVKM. Losses at the gene ends were 0 bases for V and 2 bases for J; bases not matched to a gene: 10. The CDR3 extends over 18 amino acids. CDR3 loop: CASSLWAGRQGSTDTQYF. CDR3 DNA: TGTGCCAGCAGTTTATGGGCGGGAAGACAGGGGTCCACAGATACGCAGTATTTT.

As regards this clone: Other nucleotide sequences in the sample specify the same CDR3. The chain joins TRBV7-2 to TRBJ2-7; D not certain. Between the trimmed V and J ends, which lost 1 base and 2 bases, there was a span of 6 bases. Germline V gene lookup returns CDR1 SGHTA and CDR2 FQGNSA. This CDR3 contains 13 residues. CDR3 sequence reads: CASSLELPYEQYF. Written as DNA, the CDR3 is TGTGCCAGCAGCTTAGAACTTCCCTACGAGCAGTACTTC.

This rearrangement joins TRBV6-1 to TRBJ2-5, with D hard to call. This CDR3 region has 13 residues. V was trimmed by 4 bases and J by 1 base, leaving 7 bases between them. Germline CDR1 is MNHNS and CDR2 is SASEGT. This chain's CDR3 is CASSGLSQETQYF. The CDR3 DNA follows: TGTGCCAGCAGTGGCCTGTCCCAAGAGACCCAGTACTTC.

This clone was observed once. A junction end diverges from the germline sequence, so it may reflect a read error. The chain uses TRBV7-7 and TRBJ2-5; D gene ambiguous. The length of the CDR3 is 13 residues. CDR1 is SSHAT, CDR2 FNYEAQ, per germline (reference sequence). In DNA, the CDR3 is TGTGCTAGCAGCCTCTCCTTGGGTGAGACCCAGTACTTC. Encoded protein: CASSLSLGETQYF.

V gene TRBV28 combines with J gene TRBJ2-6, with D perhaps matching TRBD1 (5 bases). Trimming stripped 5 bases from V and 0 bases from J, with 11 bases between. Per germline, CDR1 MDHEN and CDR2 SYDVKM. The CDR3 totals 16 residues. CDR3 in amino acids: CASSGTGFSGANVLTF. CDR3 DNA sequence: TGTGCCAGCAGTGGAACAGGATTCTCTGGGGCCAACGTCCTGACTTTC.

The chain has TRBV10-2 and TRBJ2-1; 9 bases fit TRBD2. CDR1 WSHSY and CDR2 SAAADI come from the germline V gene. The CDR3 is made up of 15 amino acids. V was clipped by 4 bases and J by 5 bases; unmatched bases: 6. The CDR3 DNA sequence: TGCGCCAGCAGTGGTGGAGCGGGAGGCAACAATGAGCAGTTCTTC. As protein: CASSGGAGGNNEQFF.